Listed below are T cell receptor beta chains from one sample, sequenced in a study of shared clonotypes between healthy human individuals. The assay was immunoSEQ multiplex PCR, and TCRdb's table has in-frame clones only and misses some. The data show some 1.5 million clones, with roughly 98% seen just once and 0.45% held by the top ten. Sequences were obtained from naive CD4+ T cells sorted from blood. Source of these receptors: a man under 40 in good health. Each CDR3 is given with its conserved first and last residue. A D gene is named only where the DNA matches it firmly. A row's size may be missing; if present it is once, few, many or a size class.

j_call	d_call	v_call	clone_size	cdr3_aa	cdr3_nt
TRBJ1-1	.	TRBV6-1	.	CASRGAVGTHEAFF	TGTGCCAGCAGGGGGGCCGTAGGGACCCATGAAGCTTTCTTT
TRBJ2-7	.	TRBV5-1	once	CASRDSQHSEQYF	TGCGCCAGCCGGGACTCCCAACATTCCGAGCAGTACTTC
TRBJ1-1	.	TRBV5-1	.	CASSLLQGTEAFF	TGCGCCAGCAGCTTGTTGCAGGGCACTGAAGCTTTCTTT
TRBJ2-7	.	TRBV6-6	.	CASRTGGGSYEQYF	TGTGCCAGCAGAACAGGGGGGGGCTCCTACGAGCAGTACTTC
TRBJ1-2	TRBD1	TRBV7-8	.	CASSLGGQSYGYTF	TGTGCCAGCAGCTTAGGGGGACAGTCCTATGGCTACACCTTC
TRBJ1-4	.	TRBV30	.	CAWSPTVRREKLFF	TGTGCCTGGAGCCCGACGGTCCGGAGAGAAAAACTGTTTTTT
TRBJ2-7	.	TRBV7-2	once	CASSLDVRVYEQYF	TGTGCCAGCAGCTTAGACGTAAGAGTATACGAGCAGTACTTC
TRBJ2-1	.	TRBV6-5	.	CASSSRARGEQFF	TGTGCCAGCAGCTCACGAGCCAGGGGTGAGCAGTTCTTC
TRBJ2-7	TRBD2	TRBV6-1	.	CASKVGLAGGYEQYF	TGTGCCAGCAAAGTGGGACTAGCGGGAGGATACGAGCAGTACTTC
TRBJ2-3	.	TRBV5-4	.	CASSSLTDTQYF	TGTGCCAGCAGCTCCCTCACAGATACGCAGTATTTT
TRBJ2-3	TRBD2	TRBV7-2	.	CASSPRTSGIGTDTQYF	TGTGCCAGCAGCCCCAGGACTAGCGGAATTGGCACAGATACGCAGTATTTT
TRBJ1-5	.	TRBV19	.	CASSMISSNQPQHF	TGTGCCAGTAGTATGATCAGTAGCAATCAGCCCCAGCATTTT
TRBJ2-3	.	TRBV6-1	.	CASSDGGLLIDTQYF	TGTGCCAGCAGTGACGGGGGCCTCCTCATCGATACGCAGTATTTT
TRBJ2-3	TRBD2	TRBV5-1	.	CASMVWGGVTDTQYF	TGCGCCAGCATGGTTTGGGGGGGTGTAACAGATACGCAGTATTTT
TRBJ2-1	.	TRBV18	.	CASSRAPSSYNEQFF	TGTGCCAGCTCACGGGCCCCGAGCTCCTACAATGAGCAGTTCTTC
TRBJ2-4	.	TRBV10-3	few	CAISDPWRDSAKNIQYF	TGTGCCATCAGTGACCCCTGGCGGGACTCAGCCAAAAACATTCAGTACTTC
TRBJ2-7	TRBD1	TRBV5-1	.	CASSLGTVYEQYF	TGCGCCAGCAGCTTAGGGACAGTCTACGAGCAGTACTTC
TRBJ2-3	TRBD2	TRBV9	.	CASGREGTDTQYF	TGTGCCAGTGGGCGGGAGGGCACAGATACGCAGTATTTT
TRBJ2-3	.	TRBV18	.	CASTPVSGSTDTQYF	TGTGCCAGTACCCCCGTAAGCGGTAGCACAGATACGCAGTATTTT
TRBJ2-2	.	TRBV19	.	CASRPRTGELFF	TGTGCCAGTAGACCTAGGACCGGGGAGCTGTTTTTT
TRBJ2-7	.	TRBV5-1	.	CASSLDRAAYEQYF	TGCGCCAGCAGCTTGGACAGGGCAGCCTACGAGCAGTACTTC
TRBJ2-7	.	TRBV18	.	CASSRAEYEQYF	TGTGCCAGCTCCCGCGCGGAGTACGAGCAGTACTTC
TRBJ2-5	.	TRBV29-1	.	CSVGPQETQYF	TGCAGCGTAGGGCCTCAAGAGACCCAGTACTTC
TRBJ2-3	.	TRBV6-1	.	CASNPRVYTPDTQYF	TGTGCCAGCAACCCCCGGGTATATACCCCAGATACGCAGTATTTT
TRBJ2-7	TRBD1	TRBV28	.	CASRPDRERRNEQYF	TGTGCCAGCAGACCCGACAGGGAACGGAGGAACGAGCAGTACTTC
TRBJ1-2	.	TRBV18	.	CASSPNGQLYGYTF	TGTGCCAGCTCACCAAATGGACAGCTCTATGGCTACACCTTC
TRBJ1-4	TRBD1	TRBV7-8	.	CASSLVGRGQEKLFF	TGTGCCAGCAGCTTAGTGGGTAGGGGGCAGGAAAAACTGTTTTTT
TRBJ1-1	TRBD1	TRBV7-3	.	CASSLRDRGLTEAFF	TGTGCCAGCAGCTTAAGGGACAGGGGACTCACTGAAGCTTTCTTT